Each of the 7 T cell receptor beta chains below was sequenced from the same sample in a study of T-cell memory formation after mild COVID-19. TCRdb independently ran MiXCR on the 5' RACE reads; one entry per CDR3 protein. The sample includes 300,000 to 350,000 distinct CDR3 sequences, around an eighth of them seen just once. The sequencing input was PBMCs or a T cell subset sorted from them (not recorded which). These receptors were collected from a man aged 18 to 29 who had mild COVID-19 (a few samples of this study predate the infection). Cell type and time point are not known.

This sequence joins TRBV20-1 and TRBJ2-7; maybe TRBD2 (6 bases). Trimming took 3 bases from V and 2 from J, leaving 14 bases between them. CDR3 length: 14 amino acids. CDR1 is DFQATT, CDR2 SNEGSKA, per germline (reference sequence). The CDR3 region has the DNA TGCAGTGCTAGGGGGGGAGCGGCTGCCTACGAGCAGTACGTC. Its translation: CSARGGAAAYEQYV.

This clonotype has a handful of counts. The genes are TRBV27 and TRBJ2-5, with TRBD1 matching over 8 bases. CDR3 length equals 14 residues. The V gene's germline CDR1 is MNHEY and CDR2 SMNVEV (reference sequence). Germline trimming cut 5 bases from V and 5 bases from J; bases unmatched to any gene: 7. The chain's CDR3 is CASSPRTGWETQYF. DNA of the CDR3: TGTGCCAGCAGTCCCCGGACAGGGTGGGAGACCCAGTACTTC.

Many counts were recorded for this clonotype. The CDR3 nucleotides are TGTGCCATCAGTGAGTCGAATGCCGGGACTAGACCCCTGTACAATGAGCAGTTCTTC. It encodes CAISESNAGTRPLYNEQFF. The chain links TRBV10-3 to TRBJ2-1; 8 nucleotides align to TRBD2. The V gene end was trimmed by 0 bases and the J gene end by 4 bases; junction bases not matched to a gene: 14. The germline CDR1 and CDR2 sequences are ENHRY and SYGVKD. This CDR3 has 19 residues.

The V call is TRBV7-9, the J call TRBJ1-4; no clear D. The CDR3 loop spans 12 amino acids. The V gene's germline CDR1 is SEHNR and CDR2 FQNEAQ (reference sequence). V shed 5 bases and J shed 5 bases, with 6 bases lying between them. CDR3 bases: TGTGCCAGCAGCGCTCCAAATGAAAAACTGTTTTTT. This gives the protein CASSAPNEKLFF.

This clonotype was detected a few times. CDR3 loop: CSVEATGFGEQYF. DNA of the CDR3: TGCAGCGTTGAAGCGACAGGGTTCGGCGAGCAGTACTTC. The V and J genes are TRBV29-1 and TRBJ2-7; 7 bases are a match to TRBD1. From germline, CDR1 is SQVTM and CDR2 ANQGSEA. The CDR3 totals 13 residues. Unmatched junction bases numbered 6, after V lost 1 base and J lost 6 bases.

The sample holds a few counts of this clonotype. The CDR3 is CAALDLGLTAKNIQYF. Here the CDR3 DNA reads TGTGCCGCCTTAGATTTGGGACTCACAGCCAAAAACATTCAGTACTTC. The chain couples TRBV2 to TRBJ2-4; a weak D match, TRBD2 (6 bases). Germline V gene data show CDR1 as SNHLY and CDR2 as FYNNEI. This CDR3 comprises 16 residues. The V gene lost 11 bases and the J gene lost 0 bases, with 20 bases spanning the gap.

This clonotype was observed a few times. The V gene is TRBV12-3 or TRBV12-4, the J gene TRBJ2-3; D remains ambiguous. The CDR3 runs to 13 residues. The germline V and J ends were trimmed by 3 bases and 1 base, with 5 bases remaining between them. In DNA, the CDR3 is TGTGCCAGCAGTTTCCGGCGCACAGATACGCAGTATTTT. It yields the protein CASSFRRTDTQYF.